This TCR beta chain was retrieved from a study of blood T cell repertoires in COVID-19. Turning to the study itself: COVID-19 samples, acute and convalescent, were from the United States, Italy and Spain. PBMCs, B-cell-depleted T cells, or T cells provided the cDNA or gDNA that made up the material.

Sequencing was performed with immunoSEQ multiplex PCR; in TCRdb, only in-frame clones are kept and a portion is missing. The sample shows roughly 250,000 clones, 86% of them seen only once. The J segment lost 2 bases and the V segment lost 5 bases, leaving 8 bases of the junction unmatched. Germline CDR1 reads MNHEY; CDR2 reads SVGAGI. CDR3 length equals 15 residues. Everyone who took part was roughly 18 to 89 years old, and they came from about two dozen US areas. Cohort allocation depended upon clinical history that participants reported. The receptor's source is a woman aged 45-65 years who had recovered from COVID-19. Material: PBMCs or T cells enriched from blood (not recorded which). This chain uses TRBV6-5 with TRBJ2-7; 8 bases match TRBD1. For the CDR3, the DNA is TGTGCCAGCAGTCCGTACCAGGGGGCTACCTACGAGCAGTACTTC. This encodes CASSPYQGATYEQYF.